This paragraph reports one TCR beta chain. As yet, its antigen is unknown. The data are from a study of cytomegalovirus exposure and HLA in healthy donors. Whole-study context: Unique TCR beta sequences numbering about 100 million came from about 180 million T cells in an earlier analysis. Study results and limitations: Using the classifier, cytomegalovirus status was reportedly diagnosed with high specificity and sensitivity.

60 Vbeta and 13 Jbeta primers were used in PCR. Using immunoSEQ multiplex PCR, the repertoire was profiled, and TCRdb retains in-frame clones only, with some absent. The sample contains approximately 150,000 clones, about 84% of which appear only once. The TCR sequence derives from a woman aged 18 to 35 in good health and CMV-seropositive. The material sequenced was PBMCs.

This CDR3 is CASSPSKNTEAFF. For the CDR3, the DNA is TGTGCCAGCAGTCCGTCTAAGAACACTGAAGCTTTCTTT. This rearrangement joins TRBV27 to TRBJ1-1, with unresolved D. The CDR3 spans 13 residues. Germline-derived CDR1 and CDR2 are MNHEY and SMNVEV (reference sequence). Trimming stripped 5 bases from V and 1 base from J, with 8 bases between.